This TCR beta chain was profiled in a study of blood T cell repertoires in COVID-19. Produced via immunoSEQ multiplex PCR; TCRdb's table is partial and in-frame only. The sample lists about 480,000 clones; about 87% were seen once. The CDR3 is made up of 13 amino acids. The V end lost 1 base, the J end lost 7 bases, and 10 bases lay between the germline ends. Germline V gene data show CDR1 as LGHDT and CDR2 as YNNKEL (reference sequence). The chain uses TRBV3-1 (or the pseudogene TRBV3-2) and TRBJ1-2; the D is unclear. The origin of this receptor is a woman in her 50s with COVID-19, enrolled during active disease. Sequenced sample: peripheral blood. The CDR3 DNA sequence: TGTGCCAGCAGCCAAGGGGCCGATGTTGGCTACACCTTC. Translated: CASSQGADVGYTF.